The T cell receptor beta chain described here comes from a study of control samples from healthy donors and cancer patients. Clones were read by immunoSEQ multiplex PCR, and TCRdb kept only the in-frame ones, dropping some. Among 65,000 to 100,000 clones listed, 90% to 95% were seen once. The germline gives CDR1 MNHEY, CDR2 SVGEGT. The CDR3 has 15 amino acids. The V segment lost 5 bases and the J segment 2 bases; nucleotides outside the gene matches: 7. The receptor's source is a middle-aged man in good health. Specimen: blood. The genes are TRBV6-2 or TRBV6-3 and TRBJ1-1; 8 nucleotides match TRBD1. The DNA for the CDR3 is TGTGCCAGCAGTAGGACAGGGAAAGCCAACACTGAAGCTTTCTTT. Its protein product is CASSRTGKANTEAFF.